A selection of T cell receptor beta chains follows, all from one sample in a study of CD8 T cells in Susac syndrome. Via MiXCR, TCRdb re-called the immunoSEQ multiplex PCR reads, giving one row per CDR3 protein. The table includes more than 20,000 distinct CDR3 sequences, 85% to 95% detected once. Sequenced sample: CD8+ T cells from PBMCs. These receptors were obtained from a human donor in good health. The CDR3 runs from the conserved cysteine through the conserved F or W. The D gene is left open where the match is weak. Clone size appears in some rows only: once, few, many, or a class for an expanded clone.

d_gene: -
j_gene: TRBJ2-7
v_gene: TRBV27
abundance: -
CDR3nt: TGTGCCAGCAGTTTGGCGGGGTCCTTTCCCTACGAGCAGTACTTC
CDR3aa: CASSLAGSFPYEQYF

d_gene: -
j_gene: TRBJ2-4
v_gene: TRBV7-2
abundance: -
CDR3nt: TGTGCCAGCAGCTTAGTATTGGTTGGGGGCGACAAAAACATTCAGTACTTC
CDR3aa: CASSLVLVGGDKNIQYF

d_gene: -
j_gene: TRBJ2-7
v_gene: TRBV27
abundance: -
CDR3nt: TGTGCCAGCAGTCCCCTCGAAGGGTACGAGCAGTACTTC
CDR3aa: CASSPLEGYEQYF

d_gene: TRBD2
j_gene: TRBJ2-1
v_gene: TRBV27
abundance: -
CDR3nt: TGTGCCAGCACCCGCGGGATTAGCGGGAATGAGCAGTTCTTC
CDR3aa: CASTRGISGNEQFF

d_gene: TRBD1
j_gene: TRBJ1-1
v_gene: TRBV19
abundance: -
CDR3nt: TGTGCCAGTAGTGTAGACGGGACAGGGAAACGGTTTACTGAAGCTTTCTTT
CDR3aa: CASSVDGTGKRFTEAFF

d_gene: -
j_gene: TRBJ2-2
v_gene: TRBV20-1
abundance: -
CDR3nt: TGCAGTGCTAGAGATCTCGGACAGACGGAGCTGTTTTTT
CDR3aa: CSARDLGQTELFF

d_gene: -
j_gene: TRBJ1-1
v_gene: TRBV20-1
abundance: -
CDR3nt: TGCAGTGCTAGAGAGGGGGGTGAAGCTTTCTTT
CDR3aa: CSAREGGEAFF

d_gene: TRBD2
j_gene: TRBJ2-2
v_gene: TRBV11-1
abundance: -
CDR3nt: TGTGCCAGCAGCCCCCGTCTGCCGGGACTAGCGGGGGGGCCGCCCACCGGGGAGCTGTTTTTT
CDR3aa: CASSPRLPGLAGGPPTGELFF

d_gene: TRBD1
j_gene: TRBJ1-1
v_gene: TRBV27
abundance: -
CDR3nt: TGTGCCAGCAGTTTAAGAGACAGGGGGAACACTGAAGCTTTCTTT
CDR3aa: CASSLRDRGNTEAFF

d_gene: -
j_gene: TRBJ1-5
v_gene: TRBV19
abundance: -
CDR3nt: TGTGCCAGTAGTCGGTCCCGGTATAGCAATCAGCCCCAGCATTTT
CDR3aa: CASSRSRYSNQPQHF

d_gene: TRBD1
j_gene: TRBJ2-1
v_gene: TRBV7-9
abundance: -
CDR3nt: TGTGCCAGCAGCTCGGGACAGAACTTTCTAGAGCAGTTCTTC
CDR3aa: CASSSGQNFLEQFF

d_gene: -
j_gene: TRBJ2-4
v_gene: TRBV2
abundance: -
CDR3nt: TGTGCCAGCAGTGACGACCGAGGTAGCGATATAGCCAAAAACATTCAGTACTTC
CDR3aa: CASSDDRGSDIAKNIQYF

d_gene: -
j_gene: TRBJ2-4
v_gene: TRBV27
abundance: -
CDR3nt: TGTGCCAGCAGTTTTGGGGGTGGCAAAAACATTCAGTACTTC
CDR3aa: CASSFGGGKNIQYF

d_gene: -
j_gene: TRBJ2-6
v_gene: TRBV9
abundance: -
CDR3nt: TGTGCCAGCAGCGTAGGGGAGATTTTCTCTGGGGCCAACGTCCTGACTTTC
CDR3aa: CASSVGEIFSGANVLTF

d_gene: -
j_gene: TRBJ2-7
v_gene: TRBV7-6
abundance: -
CDR3nt: TGTGCCAGCAGTCATCGGACAGACCCCTACGAGCAGTACTTC
CDR3aa: CASSHRTDPYEQYF

d_gene: -
j_gene: TRBJ2-1
v_gene: TRBV20-1
abundance: -
CDR3nt: TGCAGTGCCCCGTTGCGGCTAGCTTTCGATGAGCAGTTCTTC
CDR3aa: CSAPLRLAFDEQFF

d_gene: -
j_gene: TRBJ2-7
v_gene: TRBV11-2
abundance: -
CDR3nt: TGTGCCAGCAGCCTGACTTTGACCCCAAACTACGAGCAGTACTTC
CDR3aa: CASSLTLTPNYEQYF

d_gene: -
j_gene: TRBJ1-2
v_gene: TRBV7-2
abundance: -
CDR3nt: TGTGCCAGCAGCCCCCGGTCCTACTATGGCTACACCTTC
CDR3aa: CASSPRSYYGYTF

d_gene: TRBD1
j_gene: TRBJ1-1
v_gene: TRBV2
abundance: once
CDR3nt: TGTGCCAGCAGTGCTGGACAGGGTGACACTGAAGCTTTCTTT
CDR3aa: CASSAGQGDTEAFF

d_gene: TRBD2
j_gene: TRBJ2-3
v_gene: TRBV4-1
abundance: -
CDR3nt: TGCGCCAGCAGCCAAGGCGGGGGAATAGATACGCAGTATTTT
CDR3aa: CASSQGGGIDTQYF

d_gene: TRBD2
j_gene: TRBJ2-1
v_gene: TRBV20-1
abundance: -
CDR3nt: TGCAGTGCTAGAGATCGGGTAGCGGGGGTTTCCTACAATGAGCAGTTCTTC
CDR3aa: CSARDRVAGVSYNEQFF

d_gene: -
j_gene: TRBJ2-1
v_gene: TRBV7-2
abundance: -
CDR3nt: TGTGCCAGCAGCTACCGAGGAGGCTACAATGAGCAGTTCTTC
CDR3aa: CASSYRGGYNEQFF

d_gene: -
j_gene: TRBJ2-3
v_gene: TRBV11-2
abundance: -
CDR3nt: TGTGCCAGCATCCTAACTAGCACCACAGATACGCAGTATTTT
CDR3aa: CASILTSTTDTQYF

d_gene: TRBD1
j_gene: TRBJ1-2
v_gene: TRBV4-3
abundance: -
CDR3nt: TGCGCCAGCAGCCAATCAGGGGGGGATTTGGGTGGCTACACCTTC
CDR3aa: CASSQSGGDLGGYTF

d_gene: -
j_gene: TRBJ1-2
v_gene: TRBV6-5
abundance: -
CDR3nt: TGTGCCAGCAGTTACTCGAGTTGGGGTGGCTACACCTTC
CDR3aa: CASSYSSWGGYTF

d_gene: TRBD1
j_gene: TRBJ1-6
v_gene: TRBV6-2/TRBV6-3
abundance: -
CDR3nt: TGTGCCAGCAGCCCCACCGAGGACAGGGTTACCTCACCCCTCCACTTT
CDR3aa: CASSPTEDRVTSPLHF

d_gene: -
j_gene: TRBJ2-1
v_gene: TRBV7-6
abundance: -
CDR3nt: TGTGCCGGCAGCTTAGGGGGGATGGGGGACGCGGGCCGGAATGAGCAGTTCTTC
CDR3aa: CAGSLGGMGDAGRNEQFF

d_gene: TRBD1
j_gene: TRBJ2-7
v_gene: TRBV20-1
abundance: -
CDR3nt: TGCAGTGCCGTCCTCCAGGGGGCTTACGAGCAGTACTTC
CDR3aa: CSAVLQGAYEQYF

d_gene: -
j_gene: TRBJ2-1
v_gene: TRBV10-3
abundance: -
CDR3nt: TGTGCCATCAGTGACCCCGGCGGCGTCAGCTCCTACAATGAGCAGTTCTTC
CDR3aa: CAISDPGGVSSYNEQFF

d_gene: -
j_gene: TRBJ2-5
v_gene: TRBV4-3
abundance: once
CDR3nt: TGCGCCAGCAGCCAAGATGTCGGGGGGCGCTCGGGGACCCAGTACTTC
CDR3aa: CASSQDVGGRSGTQYF

d_gene: TRBD1
j_gene: TRBJ1-2
v_gene: TRBV12-3/TRBV12-4
abundance: -
CDR3nt: TGTGCCAGCAGTTTTGAGGGACAGGGGAGGGGCTACACCTTC
CDR3aa: CASSFEGQGRGYTF

d_gene: TRBD1
j_gene: TRBJ2-2
v_gene: TRBV5-6
abundance: -
CDR3nt: TGTGCCAGCAGCTTGGTAGTGGACAGGGGACTCCCAGTAAACACCGGGGAGCTGTTTTTT
CDR3aa: CASSLVVDRGLPVNTGELFF

d_gene: -
j_gene: TRBJ1-2
v_gene: TRBV5-1
abundance: -
CDR3nt: TGCGCCAGCAGCTTGGCCGGAGGGGACGGCTACACCTTC
CDR3aa: CASSLAGGDGYTF

d_gene: TRBD1
j_gene: TRBJ2-7
v_gene: TRBV5-1
abundance: -
CDR3nt: TGCGCCAGCAGCTTGGCCCCGGACAGGAGCTACGAGCAGTACTTC
CDR3aa: CASSLAPDRSYEQYF

d_gene: -
j_gene: TRBJ2-7
v_gene: TRBV29-1
abundance: -
CDR3nt: TGCAGCGCCAGAGGGAAGCAGGGGTCCGGCGAGCAGTACTTC
CDR3aa: CSARGKQGSGEQYF

d_gene: TRBD1
j_gene: TRBJ2-5
v_gene: TRBV4-1
abundance: -
CDR3nt: TGCGCCAGCAGCCAACCACAGGGGTCCCAAGAGACCCAGTACTTC
CDR3aa: CASSQPQGSQETQYF

d_gene: TRBD1
j_gene: TRBJ2-1
v_gene: TRBV5-6
abundance: -
CDR3nt: TGTGCCAGCAGCTTGGCACAGGGGGTCTACAATGAGCAGTTCTTC
CDR3aa: CASSLAQGVYNEQFF

d_gene: -
j_gene: TRBJ1-5
v_gene: TRBV10-3
abundance: -
CDR3nt: TGTGCCATCAGTGAGGGGGATAGCAATCAGCCCCAGCATTTT
CDR3aa: CAISEGDSNQPQHF

d_gene: TRBD1
j_gene: TRBJ1-2
v_gene: TRBV12-3/TRBV12-4
abundance: -
CDR3nt: TGTGCCAGCAGCGGACAGGTTTATGGCTACACCTTC
CDR3aa: CASSGQVYGYTF

d_gene: -
j_gene: TRBJ1-2
v_gene: TRBV11-2
abundance: -
CDR3nt: TGTGCCAGCAGCCCCGAAGTGGGCTATGGCTACACCTTC
CDR3aa: CASSPEVGYGYTF

d_gene: -
j_gene: TRBJ2-7
v_gene: TRBV29-1
abundance: -
CDR3nt: TGCAGCGTTGTAGAGGGGGTCACCTACGAGCAGTACTTC
CDR3aa: CSVVEGVTYEQYF